Sequencing of this T cell receptor beta chain was carried out in a study of blood T cell repertoires in COVID-19. Across the whole study: Samples of COVID-19 (acute and convalescent) were obtained from the United States, Italy and Spain. T cells, B-cell-depleted T cells, or PBMCs supplied cDNA or gDNA.

CDR1 and CDR2 (germline): KGHDR, SFDVKD. The CDR3 contains 14 residues. Trimming took off 6 bases at V and 4 bases at J, with 12 bases between the two ends. Original data processing: How many nucleated cells were present was estimated from reference gene primer amplification. Repertoires were generated with immunoSEQ multiplex PCR, while TCRdb's copy carries only in-frame clones and drops some. The V and J calls and clone size were taken over from that table, and D and trimming were inferred from the DNA. Found here are approximately 150,000 clones, roughly 87% of them singletons; the top ten hold roughly 1.5%.

The genes are TRBV24-1 and TRBJ1-5; D uncertain. Sequenced material: peripheral blood. The receptor's source is a woman in her forties or fifties with acute or convalescent COVID-19. DNA for the CDR3: TGTGCCACCAGTTCTCAGGCATCAAATCAGCCCCAGCATTTT. Translated: CATSSQASNQPQHF.